This is a list of T cell receptor beta chains from one sample in a study of blood T cell repertoires in COVID-19. Repertoires were generated with immunoSEQ multiplex PCR, while TCRdb's copy carries only in-frame clones and drops some. The sample lists 30,000 to 40,000 clones; approximately 90% were seen once. Sequenced input: peripheral blood. The source is a man between 60 and 75 years old with acute or convalescent COVID-19. CDR3s include the opening cysteine and the closing phenylalanine or tryptophan. The D gene is left open where the match is weak. The listing skips clone size in some rows; elsewhere it reads once, few, many or a size class.

>.|TRBV15|TRBD2|TRBJ2-3
CATSPDGLAGGTYVDTQYF
TGTGCCACCAGCCCGGATGGACTAGCGGGAGGCACCTACGTAGATACGCAGTATTTT
>.|TRBV28|TRBD1|TRBJ1-2
CASSPDRAYGYTF
TGTGCCAGCAGCCCTGACAGGGCTTATGGCTACACCTTC
>.|TRBV30|.|TRBJ2-6
CAWSVRSSGANVLTF
TGTGCCTGGAGTGTAAGGAGCTCTGGGGCCAACGTCCTGACTTTC
>.|TRBV6-5|.|TRBJ1-1
CASRLGHLNTEAFF
TGTGCCAGCAGGTTGGGCCACTTGAACACTGAAGCTTTCTTT
>.|TRBV18|TRBD1|TRBJ2-1
CASSSPTDRGNEQFF
TGTGCCAGCTCATCTCCTACGGACAGGGGCAATGAGCAGTTCTTC
>.|TRBV7-9|.|TRBJ1-1
CASSQTAPDTEAFF
TGTGCCAGCAGCCAGACAGCTCCCGACACTGAAGCTTTCTTT
>.|TRBV6-5|.|TRBJ1-2
CASTKTGLTNYGYTF
TGTGCCAGCACCAAGACAGGTCTGACTAACTATGGCTACACCTTC
>once|TRBV7-8|TRBD2|TRBJ2-7
CASSRVGGSGSTYEQYF
TGTGCCAGCAGCCGCGTAGGTGGTAGCGGGAGTACCTACGAGCAGTACTTC
>.|TRBV28|.|TRBJ1-4
CASSQPGDEKLFF
TGTGCCAGCAGTCAACCGGGGGATGAAAAACTGTTTTTT
>.|TRBV12-3/TRBV12-4|.|TRBJ1-1
CASSLESLTEAFF
TGTGCCAGCAGTTTAGAATCCCTCACTGAAGCTTTCTTT
>.|TRBV18|TRBD1|TRBJ1-5
CASSPLQGGNQPQHF
TGTGCCAGCTCTCCTCTACAGGGGGGTAACCAGCCCCAGCATTTT
>.|TRBV10-3|.|TRBJ1-2
CAISERGVDRNYGYTF
TGTGCCATCAGTGAACGGGGGGTCGATCGAAACTATGGCTACACCTTC
>.|TRBV2|.|TRBJ1-2
CASSALTANYGYTF
TGTGCCAGCAGTGCCTTAACAGCTAACTATGGCTACACCTTC
>.|TRBV19|TRBD1|TRBJ2-5
CASSLSAGQGFYQETQYF
TGTGCCAGTAGCTTATCGGCGGGACAGGGATTCTACCAAGAGACCCAGTACTTC
>.|TRBV4-1|TRBD2|TRBJ2-6
CASSQGLAYSGANVLTF
TGCGCCAGCAGCCAGGGACTAGCGTACTCTGGGGCCAACGTCCTGACTTTC
>.|TRBV5-1|TRBD1|TRBJ1-6
CASSLGQGNSPLHF
TGCGCCAGCAGCTTGGGACAGGGGAATTCACCCCTCCACTTT
>.|TRBV28|.|TRBJ1-6
CASSLDRSSYNSPLHF
TGTGCCAGCAGTTTAGACAGGAGCTCCTATAATTCACCCCTCCACTTT
>once|TRBV15|TRBD1|TRBJ2-1
CATSRGFGQGARHEQFF
TGTGCCACCAGCAGAGGGTTCGGACAGGGGGCGCGGCATGAGCAGTTCTTC
>.|TRBV28|TRBD2|TRBJ2-3
CASSSSGSRGDTQYF
TGTGCCAGCAGTTCTAGCGGAAGCCGAGGAGATACGCAGTATTTT
>.|TRBV7-9|TRBD1|TRBJ1-4
CASSPTTLRQGAIYEKLFF
TGTGCCAGCAGCCCCACCACACTAAGACAGGGGGCAATCTATGAAAAACTGTTTTTT
>.|TRBV9|TRBD2|TRBJ2-1
CASTGTSGGYNEQFF
TGTGCCAGCACCGGGACTAGCGGGGGTTACAATGAGCAGTTCTTC
>.|TRBV28|TRBD2|TRBJ2-7
CASSLPGGPQYF
TGTGCCAGCAGCCTACCGGGAGGCCCCCAGTACTTC
>.|TRBV18|.|TRBJ2-5
CASSPSQGETQYF
TGTGCCAGCTCACCATCGCAGGGTGAGACCCAGTACTTC
>.|TRBV5-4|.|TRBJ1-1
CASTPRGGYKDTEAFF
TGTGCCAGCACCCCGAGGGGGGGCTACAAGGACACTGAAGCTTTCTTT
>few|TRBV19|.|TRBJ1-2
CASSSSRGRIYGYTF
TGTGCCAGTAGTAGCAGCCGGGGTCGGATTTATGGCTACACCTTC
>.|TRBV7-2|TRBD1|TRBJ1-5
CASSPDRGDQPQHF
TGTGCCAGCAGCCCAGACAGGGGGGATCAGCCCCAGCATTTT
>.|TRBV24-1|TRBD1|TRBJ1-2
CATSDEGQDYGYTF
TGTGCCACCAGTGATGAGGGACAGGACTATGGCTACACCTTC
>.|TRBV28|.|TRBJ1-1
CASSFGGEAMNTEAFF
TGTGCCAGCAGTTTCGGCGGGGAAGCTATGAACACTGAAGCTTTCTTT
>.|TRBV2|TRBD1|TRBJ1-1
CASSEPGTGTTEAFF
TGTGCCAGCAGTGAACCCGGGACAGGGACCACTGAAGCTTTCTTT